Presented here are 14 T cell receptor beta chains from one specimen sequenced in a study of blood T cell repertoires in COVID-19. TCRdb keeps only in-frame clones here, not all; method: immunoSEQ multiplex PCR. The profile shows more than 8,500 clones, about four fifths of them singletons. The sequenced material came from peripheral blood. These receptors originate from a man between 65 and 79 years old with active COVID-19.

This sequence joins TRBV11-2 and TRBJ2-7, with D possibly matching TRBD2 (5 bases). CDR3 length: 14 amino acids. Looked up from germline, CDR1 is SGHAT and CDR2 is FQNNGV. V lost 2 bases to trimming and J lost 4 bases, with 12 bases between them. As DNA, the CDR3 is TGTGCCAGCAGCTTAAACGCGGGCGAGTACGAGCAGTACTTC. Encoded protein: CASSLNAGEYEQYF.

This clone was seen more than once but under ten times. This rearrangement joins TRBV27 to TRBJ2-3; possibly TRBD2 for D (6 bases). Trimming removed 2 bases at V and 2 bases at J, with 14 bases between. Per germline, CDR1 MNHEY and CDR2 SMNVEV (reference sequence). The CDR3 is 16 residues long. CDR3 amino acids: CASSLDRRAVTDTQYF. The CDR3 DNA sequence: TGTGCCAGCAGTTTAGACCGGAGGGCGGTCACAGATACGCAGTATTTT.

The chain links TRBV11-2 to TRBJ1-6; possible D gene TRBD1, 5 bases. Germline V gene lookup returns CDR1 SGHAT and CDR2 FQNNGV. The CDR3 consists of 13 residues. The V gene lost 1 base and the J gene lost 10 bases, with 8 bases spanning the gap. CDR3 DNA: TGTGCCAGCAGCTTAGGGGGCTACTCACCCCTCCACTTT. Translation gives CASSLGGYSPLHF.

The gene calls are TRBV19 and TRBJ2-1, with D tentatively TRBD2 (6 bases). The CDR3 is 15 amino acids. Germline V gene data show CDR1 as LNHDA and CDR2 as SQIVND (reference sequence). The V end was cut by 7 bases, the J end by 4 bases, with 17 bases between. CDR3 coding DNA: TGTGCCAGTACCCTTCTGGGTAGCGGTTACAATGAGCAGTTCTTC. This encodes CASTLLGSGYNEQFF.

The chain carries TRBV3-1 (or the pseudogene TRBV3-2) and TRBJ1-1, with a possible D match to TRBD1 (6 bases). The CDR3 is made up of 14 amino acids. V was shortened by 1 base and J by 4 bases, with 10 bases between the two germline ends. The germline CDR1 and CDR2 sequences are LGHDT and YNNKEL (reference sequence). The CDR3 region is CASSQVQGLTEAFF. The CDR3 DNA follows: TGTGCCAGCAGCCAAGTACAGGGCCTCACTGAAGCTTTCTTT.

This chain joins TRBV7-8 and TRBJ2-5; D is unresolved. From germline, CDR1 is SGHVS and CDR2 FQNEAQ. The CDR3 extends over 13 amino acids. V was pared by 2 bases and J by 1 base, with 5 bases between. CDR3 bases: TGTGCCAGCAGCTTATTTATCCAAGAGACCCAGTACTTC. The encoded protein is CASSLFIQETQYF.

This clone turned up a few times. This sequence joins TRBV20-1 and TRBJ1-6, with 7 positions matching TRBD1. With 3 bases clipped from V and 5 bases from J, the junction kept 4 bases outside the gene matches. The CDR3 contains 14 residues. Germline V gene lookup returns CDR1 DFQATT and CDR2 SNEGSKA (reference sequence). The CDR3 spells CSASYGTDNSPLHF. The CDR3 DNA reads TGCAGTGCTAGTTATGGGACAGATAATTCACCCCTCCACTTT.

This clone was picked up a small number of times. The chain links TRBV12-3 or TRBV12-4 to TRBJ1-1, with TRBD1 matching 11 bases. V trimming: 5 bases; J trimming: 10 bases; junction bases outside the gene matches: 3. The CDR3 has 12 residues. The CDR3 sequence: CASSPGQGGAFF. For the CDR3, the DNA is TGTGCCAGCAGTCCGGGACAGGGGGGAGCTTTCTTT.

The V call is TRBV4-2, the J call TRBJ1-1, with D unclear. CDR3 length: 15 amino acids. The germline V and J ends were trimmed by 0 bases and 3 bases, with 11 bases remaining between them. Germline V lookup: CDR1 LGHNA, CDR2 YNFKEQ. CDR3 protein: CASSQEAAGHTEAFF. CDR3 in DNA: TGTGCCAGCAGCCAAGAAGCGGCCGGCCACACTGAAGCTTTCTTT.

Comments on this clone: At the DNA level, this CDR3 is encoded by other sequences in the same sample as well. The chain carries TRBV5-1 and TRBJ2-7, with TRBD2 matching 10 bases. CDR1 and CDR2 (germline): SGHRS, YFSETQ. With 0 bases clipped from V and 2 bases from J, the junction kept 2 bases outside the gene matches. This CDR3 has 15 residues. CDR3 sequence reads: CASSLGTSGAYEQYF. For the CDR3, the DNA is TGCGCCAGCAGCTTGGGGACTAGCGGCGCCTACGAGCAGTACTTC.

The chain couples TRBV18 to TRBJ1-2; D call uncertain. Germline V lookup: CDR1 KGHSH, CDR2 LQKENI. V lost 4 bases and J 0 bases, leaving 12 bases between the germline ends. This CDR3 spans 15 amino acids. CDR3 sequence: CASSRPGKANYGYTF. The CDR3 DNA reads as TGTGCCAGCTCACGCCCAGGAAAAGCTAACTATGGCTACACCTTC.

V usage is TRBV3-1 (or the pseudogene TRBV3-2) and J usage is TRBJ1-4, with 8 positions matching TRBD1. The CDR3 is made up of 14 amino acids. V shed 4 bases and J 7 bases; nucleotides not matched to a gene: 5. Germline CDR1 is LGHDT and CDR2 is YNNKEL (reference sequence). The CDR3 spells CASSPGQGSEKLFF. The CDR3 coding sequence is TGTGCCAGCAGCCCTGGACAGGGATCTGAAAAACTGTTTTTT.

The rearrangement links TRBV5-1 to TRBJ2-3; D may be TRBD2 (5 bases). The CDR3 contains 15 residues. The V end lost 6 bases, the J end lost 2 bases, and 16 bases lay between the germline ends. Germline V lookup: CDR1 SGHRS, CDR2 YFSETQ. CDR3 DNA: TGCGCCAGCAAATTGGGAGTCACCTACACAGATACGCAGTATTTT. It is translated as CASKLGVTYTDTQYF. The full variable domain, completed using reference TRBV5-1 and TRBJ2-3, is KAGVTQTPRYLIKTRGQQVTLSCSPISGHRSVSWYQQTPGQGLQFLFEYFSETQRNKGNFPGRFSGRQFSNSRSEMNVSTLELGDSALYLCASKLGVTYTDTQYFGPGTRLTVL.

The chain uses TRBV6-5 and TRBJ2-7; 12 nucleotides agree with TRBD2. The CDR3 loop spans 15 amino acids. Per the germline V gene, CDR1 is MNHEY and CDR2 is SVGAGI. Trimming cost V 4 bases and J 2 bases; bases outside gene matches: 3. CDR3 amino acids: CASSSTSGRTYEQYF. The CDR3 DNA is TGTGCCAGCAGTTCGACTAGCGGGAGAACCTACGAGCAGTACTTC.